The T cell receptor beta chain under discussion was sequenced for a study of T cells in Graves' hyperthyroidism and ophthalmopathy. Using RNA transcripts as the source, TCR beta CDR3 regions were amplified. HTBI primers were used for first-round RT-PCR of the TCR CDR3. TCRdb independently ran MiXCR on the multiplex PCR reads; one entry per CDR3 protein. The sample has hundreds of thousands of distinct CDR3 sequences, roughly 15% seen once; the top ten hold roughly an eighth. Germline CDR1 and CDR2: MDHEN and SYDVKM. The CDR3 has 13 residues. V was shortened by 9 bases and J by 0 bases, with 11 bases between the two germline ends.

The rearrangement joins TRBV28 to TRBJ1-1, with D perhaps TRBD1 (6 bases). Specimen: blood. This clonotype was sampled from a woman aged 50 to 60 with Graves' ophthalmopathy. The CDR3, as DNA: TGTGCCAGTACCGGGACAATGAACACTGAAGCTTTCTTT. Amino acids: CASTGTMNTEAFF. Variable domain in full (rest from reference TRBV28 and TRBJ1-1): DVKVTQSSRYLVKRTGEKVFLECVQDMDHENMFWYRQDPGLGLRLIYFSYDVKMKEKGDIPEGYSVSREKKERFSLILESASTNQTSMYLCASTGTMNTEAFFGQGTRLTVV.